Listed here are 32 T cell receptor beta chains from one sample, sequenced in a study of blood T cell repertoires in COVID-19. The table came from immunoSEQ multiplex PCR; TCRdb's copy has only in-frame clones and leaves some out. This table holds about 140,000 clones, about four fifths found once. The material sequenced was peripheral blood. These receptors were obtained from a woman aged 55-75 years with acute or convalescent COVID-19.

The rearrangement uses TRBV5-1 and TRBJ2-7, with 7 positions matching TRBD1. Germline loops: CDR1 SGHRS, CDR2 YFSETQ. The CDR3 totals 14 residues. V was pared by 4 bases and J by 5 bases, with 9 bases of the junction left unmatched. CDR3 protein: CASSPRQGDHEQYF. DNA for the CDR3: TGCGCCAGCAGCCCTCGACAGGGAGACCACGAGCAGTACTTC.

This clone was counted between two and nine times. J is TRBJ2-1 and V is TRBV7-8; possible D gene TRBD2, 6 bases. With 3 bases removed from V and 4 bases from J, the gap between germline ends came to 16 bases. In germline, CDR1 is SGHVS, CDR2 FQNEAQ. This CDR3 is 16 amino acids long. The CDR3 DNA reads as TGTGCCAGCAGCTTCGAAGCGGGCCAGCCGTACAATGAGCAGTTCTTC. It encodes CASSFEAGQPYNEQFF.

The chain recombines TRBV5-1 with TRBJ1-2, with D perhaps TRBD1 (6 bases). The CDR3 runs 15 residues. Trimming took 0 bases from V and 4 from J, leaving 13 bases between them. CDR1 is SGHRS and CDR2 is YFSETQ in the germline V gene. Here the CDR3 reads CASSLEQGGSYGYTF. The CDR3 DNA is TGCGCCAGCAGCTTGGAACAGGGAGGGTCCTATGGCTACACCTTC.

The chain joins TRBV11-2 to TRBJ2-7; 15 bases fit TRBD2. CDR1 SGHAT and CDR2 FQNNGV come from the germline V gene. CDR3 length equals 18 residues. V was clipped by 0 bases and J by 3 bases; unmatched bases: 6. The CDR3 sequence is CASSLDSGLAGGNYEQYF. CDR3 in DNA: TGTGCCAGCAGCTTAGATTCCGGACTAGCGGGAGGGAACTACGAGCAGTACTTC.

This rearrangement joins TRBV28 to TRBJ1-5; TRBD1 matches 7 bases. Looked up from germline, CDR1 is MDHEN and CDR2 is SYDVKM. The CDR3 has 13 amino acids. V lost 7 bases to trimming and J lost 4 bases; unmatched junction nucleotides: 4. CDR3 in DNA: TGTGCCAGCACGGGACAGTATAATCAGCCCCAGCATTTT. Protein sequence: CASTGQYNQPQHF.

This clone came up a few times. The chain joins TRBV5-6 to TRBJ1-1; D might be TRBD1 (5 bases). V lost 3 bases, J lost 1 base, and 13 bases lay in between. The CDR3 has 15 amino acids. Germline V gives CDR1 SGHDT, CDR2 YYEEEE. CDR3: CASSSAGRTNTEAFF. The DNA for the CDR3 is TGTGCCAGCAGCTCGGCGGGACGGACGAACACTGAAGCTTTCTTT. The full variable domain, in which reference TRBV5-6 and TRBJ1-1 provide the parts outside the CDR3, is DAGVTQSPTHLIKTRGQQVTLRCSPKSGHDTVSWYQQALGQGPQFIFQYYEEEERQRGNFPDRFSGHQFPNYSSELNVNALLLGDSALYLCASSSAGRTNTEAFFGQGTRLTVV.

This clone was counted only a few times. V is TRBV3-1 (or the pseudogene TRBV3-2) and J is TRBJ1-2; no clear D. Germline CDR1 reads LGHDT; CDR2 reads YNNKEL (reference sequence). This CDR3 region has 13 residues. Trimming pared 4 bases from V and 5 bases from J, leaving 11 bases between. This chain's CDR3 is CASSPTNGYGYTF. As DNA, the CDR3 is TGTGCCAGCAGCCCCACCAACGGGTATGGCTACACCTTC.

CDR3 region: CASHRSGVENEQYF. DNA of the CDR3: TGTGCCAGCCACCGATCAGGGGTAGAGAACGAGCAGTACTTC. The gene calls are TRBV18 and TRBJ2-7; D perhaps matches TRBD1 (6 bases). CDR1 KGHSH and CDR2 LQKENI come from the germline V gene. Trimming stripped 8 bases from V and 5 bases from J, with 19 bases between. The CDR3 consists of 14 residues.

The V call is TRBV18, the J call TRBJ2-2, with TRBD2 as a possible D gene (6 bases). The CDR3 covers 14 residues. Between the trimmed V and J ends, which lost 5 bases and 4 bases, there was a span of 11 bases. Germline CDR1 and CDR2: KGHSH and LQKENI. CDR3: CASSALRGTGELFF. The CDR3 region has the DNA TGTGCCAGCTCAGCTTTGCGGGGCACCGGGGAGCTGTTTTTT.

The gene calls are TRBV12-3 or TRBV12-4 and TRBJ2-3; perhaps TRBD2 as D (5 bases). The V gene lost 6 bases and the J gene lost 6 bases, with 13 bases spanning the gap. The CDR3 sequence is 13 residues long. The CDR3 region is CASSPGSQDTQYF. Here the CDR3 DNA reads TGTGCCAGCAGCCCGGGGTCCCAGGATACGCAGTATTTT.

The CDR3 sequence is CASSLVGGGPQETQYF. As DNA, the CDR3 is TGTGCCAGCAGCTTAGTCGGAGGCGGTCCGCAAGAGACCCAGTACTTC. The rearrangement uses TRBV11-2 and TRBJ2-5, with a tentative D call TRBD2 (5 bases). V lost 1 base and J lost 2, with 14 bases in between. Per germline, CDR1 SGHAT and CDR2 FQNNGV. This CDR3 comprises 16 residues.

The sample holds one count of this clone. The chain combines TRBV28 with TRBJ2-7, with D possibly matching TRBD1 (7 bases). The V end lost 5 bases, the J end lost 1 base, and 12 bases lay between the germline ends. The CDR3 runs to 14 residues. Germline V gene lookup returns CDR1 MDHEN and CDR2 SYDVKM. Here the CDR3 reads CASSRRGRSYEQYF. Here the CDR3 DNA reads TGTGCCAGCAGTCGGAGGGGGCGTTCCTACGAGCAGTACTTC.

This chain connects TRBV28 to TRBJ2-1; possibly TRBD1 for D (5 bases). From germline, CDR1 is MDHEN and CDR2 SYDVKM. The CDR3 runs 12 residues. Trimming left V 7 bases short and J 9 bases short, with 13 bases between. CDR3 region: CASNADRSEQFF. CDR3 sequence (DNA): TGTGCCAGCAACGCTGACAGAAGTGAGCAGTTCTTC.

The chain's CDR3 is CASSLVSIDEQFF. DNA of the CDR3: TGTGCCAGCAGCTTAGTCAGTATCGATGAGCAGTTCTTC. The rearrangement uses TRBV7-2 and TRBJ2-1; D ambiguous. The CDR3 totals 13 residues. CDR1 and CDR2 (germline): SGHTA, FQGNSA. V was shortened by 1 base and J by 8 bases, with 9 bases between the two germline ends.

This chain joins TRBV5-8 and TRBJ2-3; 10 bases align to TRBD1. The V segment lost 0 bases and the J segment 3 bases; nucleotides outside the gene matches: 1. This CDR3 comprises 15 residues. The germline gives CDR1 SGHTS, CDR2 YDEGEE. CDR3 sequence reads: CASSLAGQGTDTQYF. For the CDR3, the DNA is TGTGCCAGCAGCTTGGCGGGACAGGGGACAGATACGCAGTATTTT.

The CDR3 reads CASSPETGVEQFF. The CDR3 coding sequence is TGCGCCAGCAGCCCGGAGACAGGGGTTGAGCAGTTCTTC. The chain joins TRBV5-1 to TRBJ2-1; 8 bases are a match to TRBD1. The length of the CDR3 is 13 residues. V lost 4 bases, J lost 9 bases, and 6 bases stayed unmatched. Germline assignment: CDR1 SGHRS and CDR2 YFSETQ.

Here the CDR3 DNA reads TGTGCCAGCAGCTTAGGTAGCGGGAGTTTCCACGAGCAGTACTTC. Translating gives CASSLGSGSFHEQYF. The gene calls are TRBV11-3 and TRBJ2-7; 9 bases are a match to TRBD2. The CDR3 extends over 15 amino acids. V was clipped by 1 base and J by 5 bases; unmatched bases: 6. Germline V CDR1 and CDR2: SGHNT, YENEEA.

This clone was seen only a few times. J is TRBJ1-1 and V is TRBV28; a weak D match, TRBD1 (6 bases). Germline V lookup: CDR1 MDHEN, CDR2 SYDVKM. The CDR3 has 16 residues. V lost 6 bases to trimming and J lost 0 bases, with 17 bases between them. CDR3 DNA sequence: TGTGCCAGCAGACACGGACAGCCGAGTATGAACACTGAAGCTTTCTTT. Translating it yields CASRHGQPSMNTEAFF.

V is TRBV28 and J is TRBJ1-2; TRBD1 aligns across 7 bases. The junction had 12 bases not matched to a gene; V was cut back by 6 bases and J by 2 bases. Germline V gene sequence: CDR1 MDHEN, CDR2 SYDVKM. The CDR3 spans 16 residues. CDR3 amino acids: CASSRYDGTANYGYTF. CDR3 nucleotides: TGTGCCAGCAGCCGTTATGATGGGACAGCCAACTATGGCTACACCTTC.

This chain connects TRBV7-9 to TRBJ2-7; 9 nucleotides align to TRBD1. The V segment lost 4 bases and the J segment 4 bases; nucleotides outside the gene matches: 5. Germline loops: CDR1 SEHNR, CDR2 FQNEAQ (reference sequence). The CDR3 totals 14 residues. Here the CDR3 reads CASSYPGQGYEQYF. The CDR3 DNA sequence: TGTGCCAGCAGCTATCCGGGACAGGGATACGAGCAGTACTTC.

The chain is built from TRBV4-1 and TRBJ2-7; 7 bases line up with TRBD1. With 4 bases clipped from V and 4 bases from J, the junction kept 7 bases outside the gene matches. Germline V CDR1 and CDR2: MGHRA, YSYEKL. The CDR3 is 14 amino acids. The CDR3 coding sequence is TGCGCCAGCAGCCCCGGGACAGAAGTTTACGAGCAGTACTTC. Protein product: CASSPGTEVYEQYF.

The CDR3 bases are TGTGCCAGCAGTTTGAGCCGTCAAGCGGGGGAGCTGTTTTTT. This sequence encodes CASSLSRQAGELFF. V is TRBV28 and J is TRBJ2-2; D gene uncertain. Germline-derived CDR1 and CDR2 are MDHEN and SYDVKM. The germline V and J ends were trimmed by 3 bases and 8 bases, with 13 bases remaining between them. The CDR3 runs to 14 residues.

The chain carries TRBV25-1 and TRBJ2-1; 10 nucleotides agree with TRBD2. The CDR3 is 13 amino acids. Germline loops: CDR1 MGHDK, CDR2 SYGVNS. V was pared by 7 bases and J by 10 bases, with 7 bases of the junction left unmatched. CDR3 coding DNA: TGTGCCAGCAATCAGCGGGAGGGCCGGGAGCAGTTCTTC. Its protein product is CASNQREGREQFF.

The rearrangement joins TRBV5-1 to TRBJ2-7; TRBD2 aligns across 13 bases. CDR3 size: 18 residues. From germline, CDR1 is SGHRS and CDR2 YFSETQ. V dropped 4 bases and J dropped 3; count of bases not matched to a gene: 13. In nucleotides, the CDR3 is TGCGCCAGCAGCCCAGCGGGGGCGCGGACTAGCGGGAGCTACGAGCAGTACTTC. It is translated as CASSPAGARTSGSYEQYF.

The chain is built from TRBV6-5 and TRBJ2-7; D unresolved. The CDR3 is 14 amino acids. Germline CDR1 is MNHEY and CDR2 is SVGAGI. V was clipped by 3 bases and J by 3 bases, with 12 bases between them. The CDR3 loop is CASSYGQLLYEQYF. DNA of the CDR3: TGTGCCAGCAGTTATGGGCAGTTACTCTACGAGCAGTACTTC.

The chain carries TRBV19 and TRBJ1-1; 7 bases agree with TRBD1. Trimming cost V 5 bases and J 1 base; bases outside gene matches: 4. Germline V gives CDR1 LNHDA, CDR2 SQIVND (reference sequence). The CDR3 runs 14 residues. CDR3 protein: CASSPQGRNTEAFF. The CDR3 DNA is TGTGCCAGTAGTCCACAGGGGAGGAACACTGAAGCTTTCTTT.

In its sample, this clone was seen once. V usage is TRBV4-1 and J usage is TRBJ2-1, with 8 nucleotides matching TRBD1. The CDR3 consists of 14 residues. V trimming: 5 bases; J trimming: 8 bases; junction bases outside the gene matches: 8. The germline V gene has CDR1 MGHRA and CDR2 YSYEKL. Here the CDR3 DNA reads TGCGCCAGCAGCTCTCGGACAGGGACATATGAGCAGTTCTTC. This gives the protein CASSSRTGTYEQFF.

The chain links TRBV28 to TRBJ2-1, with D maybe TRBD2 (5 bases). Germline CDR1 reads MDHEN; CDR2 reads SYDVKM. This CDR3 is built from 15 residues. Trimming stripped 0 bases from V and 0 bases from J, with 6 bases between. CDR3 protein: CASSLWGSSYNEQFF. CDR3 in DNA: TGTGCCAGCAGTTTATGGGGGAGCTCCTACAATGAGCAGTTCTTC.

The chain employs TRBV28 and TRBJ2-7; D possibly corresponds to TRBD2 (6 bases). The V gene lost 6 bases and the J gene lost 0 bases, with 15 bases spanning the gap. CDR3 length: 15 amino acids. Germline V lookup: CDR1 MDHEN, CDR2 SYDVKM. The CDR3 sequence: CASSRTRTISYEQYF. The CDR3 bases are TGTGCCAGCAGCCGAACGAGGACTATCTCCTACGAGCAGTACTTC.

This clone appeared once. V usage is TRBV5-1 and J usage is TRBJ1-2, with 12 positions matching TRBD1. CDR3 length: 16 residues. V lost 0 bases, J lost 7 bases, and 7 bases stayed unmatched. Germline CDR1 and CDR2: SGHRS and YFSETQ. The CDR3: CASSLAGTGGTSGYTF. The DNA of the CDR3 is TGCGCCAGCAGCTTGGCGGGGACAGGGGGCACGAGTGGCTACACCTTC.

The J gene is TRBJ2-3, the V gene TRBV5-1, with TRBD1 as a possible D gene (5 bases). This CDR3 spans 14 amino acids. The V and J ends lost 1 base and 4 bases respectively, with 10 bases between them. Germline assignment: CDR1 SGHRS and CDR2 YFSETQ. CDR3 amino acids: CASSLRQLADTQYF. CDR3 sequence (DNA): TGCGCCAGCAGCTTGAGACAGCTGGCAGATACGCAGTATTTT.

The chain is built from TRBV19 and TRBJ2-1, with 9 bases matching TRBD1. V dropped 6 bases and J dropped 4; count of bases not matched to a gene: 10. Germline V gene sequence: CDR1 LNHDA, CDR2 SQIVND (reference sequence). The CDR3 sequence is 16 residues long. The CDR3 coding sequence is TGTGCCAGTAGCTGGACAGGGGCCCACGGTTACAATGAGCAGTTCTTC. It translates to CASSWTGAHGYNEQFF. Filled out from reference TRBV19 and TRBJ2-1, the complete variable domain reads DGGITQSPKYLFRKEGQNVTLSCEQNLNHDAMYWYRQDPGQGLRLIYYSQIVNDFQKGDIAEGYSVSREKKESFPLTVTSAQKNPTAFYLCASSWTGAHGYNEQFFGPGTRLTVL.